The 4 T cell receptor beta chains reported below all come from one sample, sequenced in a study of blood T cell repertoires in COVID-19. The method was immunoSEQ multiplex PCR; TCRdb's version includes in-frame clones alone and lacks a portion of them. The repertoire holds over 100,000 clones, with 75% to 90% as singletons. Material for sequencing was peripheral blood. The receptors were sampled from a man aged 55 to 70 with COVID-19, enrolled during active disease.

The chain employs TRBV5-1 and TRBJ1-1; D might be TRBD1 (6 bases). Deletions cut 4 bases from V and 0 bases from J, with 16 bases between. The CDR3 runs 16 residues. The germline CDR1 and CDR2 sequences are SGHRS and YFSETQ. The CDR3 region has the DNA TGCGCCAGCAGCCTGGGGGCCGGTACGGTGAACACTGAAGCTTTCTTT. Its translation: CASSLGAGTVNTEAFF.

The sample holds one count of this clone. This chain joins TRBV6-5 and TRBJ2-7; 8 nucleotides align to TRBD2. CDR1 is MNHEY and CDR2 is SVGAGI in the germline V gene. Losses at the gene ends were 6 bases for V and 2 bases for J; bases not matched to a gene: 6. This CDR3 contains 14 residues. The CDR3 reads CASSRGGRTYEQYF. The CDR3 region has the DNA TGTGCCAGCAGCCGCGGGGGGAGGACCTACGAGCAGTACTTC.

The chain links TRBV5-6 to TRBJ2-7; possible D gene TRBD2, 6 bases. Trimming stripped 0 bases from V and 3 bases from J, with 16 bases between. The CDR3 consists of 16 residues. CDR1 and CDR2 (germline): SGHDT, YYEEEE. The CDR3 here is CASSLAHTGTLYEQYF. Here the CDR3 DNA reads TGTGCCAGCAGCTTGGCCCATACCGGGACTCTCTACGAGCAGTACTTC.

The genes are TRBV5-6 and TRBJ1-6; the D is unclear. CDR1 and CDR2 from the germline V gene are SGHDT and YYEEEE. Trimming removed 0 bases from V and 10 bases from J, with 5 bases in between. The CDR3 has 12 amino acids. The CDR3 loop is CASSLVGSPLHF. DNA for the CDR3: TGTGCCAGCAGCTTGGTCGGGTCACCCCTCCACTTT.